This TCR beta chain derives from a study of blood T cell repertoires in COVID-19. The table came from immunoSEQ multiplex PCR; TCRdb's copy has only in-frame clones and leaves some out. Of tens of thousands of clones listed, 82% are singletons. The sequencing sample was made of peripheral blood. The clonotype originates from an older woman with acute or convalescent COVID-19.

In nucleotides, the CDR3 is TGTGCCAGCAGTCCCCCGGCAGGCAACGAGCAGTACTTC. Amino acids: CASSPPAGNEQYF. V and J are TRBV6-6 and TRBJ2-7; no definite D call. Germline CDR1 and CDR2: MNHNY and SVGAGI (reference sequence). V was cut by 5 bases and J by 5 bases, with 13 bases left in between. The length of the CDR3 is 13 residues.